A selection of T cell receptor beta chains follows, all from one sample in a study of T cell repertoires in cytomegalovirus infection. MiXCR was run by TCRdb on the reads, yielding one entry per CDR3 protein. The table records hundreds of thousands of distinct CDR3 sequences, about a sixth of them present only once. The sample was PBMCs. Receptor source: a human donor in good health (CMV status not recorded). Some clones in this sample may be carry-over from other donors' samples. CDR3s include the opening cysteine and the closing phenylalanine or tryptophan. The D gene is left open where the match is weak. A clone size is listed for some rows: how often the clone was seen (once, few, many), or a class if it is expanded.

D gene | J gene | clone size | V gene | CDR3 DNA | CDR3 protein
NA | TRBJ1-2 | once | TRBV2 | TGTGCCAGCAGTGTTAAGGAGGGCTCTCTGTATGGCTACACCTTC | CASSVKEGSLYGYTF
NA | TRBJ2-4 | many | TRBV7-2 | TGTGCCAGCAGCTCGATCTTGGGGAACATTCAGTACTTC | CASSSILGNIQYF
TRBD1 | TRBJ2-3 | many | TRBV4-1 | TGCGCCAGCAGCCAAAGGCTAGGGACAGTACTGGCATCGGATACGCAGTATTTT | CASSQRLGTVLASDTQYF
TRBD2 | TRBJ2-3 | many | TRBV12-3/TRBV12-4 | TGTGCCAGCAGTTTACTGGGGGGGGGCACAGATACGCAGTATTTT | CASSLLGGGTDTQYF
NA | TRBJ2-7 | many | TRBV7-6 | TGTGCCAGCAGCTTAGCCCCTCAGGGGAATGAGCAGTACTTC | CASSLAPQGNEQYF
NA | TRBJ2-1 | NA | TRBV7-6 | TGTGCCAGCACCCTGGCCTGGGGGGACAATGAGCAGTTCTTC | CASTLAWGDNEQFF
NA | TRBJ1-6 | NA | TRBV20-1 | TGCAGTGCTAGAGATCCGAGGCTCAGCTCCTATAATTCACCCCTCCACTTT | CSARDPRLSSYNSPLHF
NA | TRBJ1-2 | few | TRBV9 | TGTGCCAGCAGCGTAGATCCGATCGGGAATTATGGCTACACCTTC | CASSVDPIGNYGYTF
TRBD1 | TRBJ2-7 | NA | TRBV12-3/TRBV12-4 | TGTGCCAGCAGTCGTTCCGGGACAGGGGTCCACGAGCAGTACTTC | CASSRSGTGVHEQYF
NA | TRBJ1-1 | many | TRBV28 | TGTGCCAGCAGTTTTTCGGCTGGACGGTGGGGGCTAATGTCGGCCCATAGAACTGAAGCTTTCTTT | CASSFSAGRWGLMSAHRTEAFF
NA | TRBJ1-5 | few | TRBV20-1 | TGCAGTGCTAGAGATGGGCAGGCGCATCAGCCCCAGCATTTT | CSARDGQAHQPQHF
NA | TRBJ2-1 | NA | TRBV19 | TGTGCCAGTAGTATCGTACGTCGGGTCTCCTACAATGAGCAGTTCTTC | CASSIVRRVSYNEQFF
NA | TRBJ1-5 | many | TRBV6-1 | TGTGCCAGCAGAGGGGGACCGATTAGCAATCAGCCCCAGCATTTT | CASRGGPISNQPQHF
NA | TRBJ1-6 | many | TRBV7-6 | TGTGCCAGCAGCTTAGGCAGGGCGCTCAATTCACCCCTCCACTTT | CASSLGRALNSPLHF
NA | TRBJ2-7 | NA | TRBV9 | TGTGCCAGCAGCGTAGAGGCGACAAGGGCACTCTACGAGCAGTACTTC | CASSVEATRALYEQYF